Below, one T cell receptor beta chain is given with its context. The sample is drawn from a study of a mutant IDH1 vaccine in newly diagnosed glioma. Described time point: baseline, week 1 (first vaccination visit). Described treatment: pre-vaccination baseline after standard-of-care therapy. Some clones are missing from TCRdb's copy, which holds only in-frame ones; the method was immunoSEQ multiplex PCR. The sample records approximately 70,000 clones, 86% being singletons. This sample comprised PBMCs, obtained from a glioma patient treated with radiotherapy, temozolomide or both. The clonotype comes from a man younger than 40 with glioma.

CDR3 sequence: CASSHEHRGTEAFF. CDR3 bases: TGTGCCAGCAGCCATGAGCACAGGGGCACTGAAGCTTTCTTT. The genes are TRBV14 and TRBJ1-1; 7 bases are shared with TRBD1. Germline CDR1 and CDR2: SGHDN and FVKESK. J gave up 4 bases and V 3 bases, and 5 bases lay outside the gene matches. The CDR3 loop spans 14 amino acids.